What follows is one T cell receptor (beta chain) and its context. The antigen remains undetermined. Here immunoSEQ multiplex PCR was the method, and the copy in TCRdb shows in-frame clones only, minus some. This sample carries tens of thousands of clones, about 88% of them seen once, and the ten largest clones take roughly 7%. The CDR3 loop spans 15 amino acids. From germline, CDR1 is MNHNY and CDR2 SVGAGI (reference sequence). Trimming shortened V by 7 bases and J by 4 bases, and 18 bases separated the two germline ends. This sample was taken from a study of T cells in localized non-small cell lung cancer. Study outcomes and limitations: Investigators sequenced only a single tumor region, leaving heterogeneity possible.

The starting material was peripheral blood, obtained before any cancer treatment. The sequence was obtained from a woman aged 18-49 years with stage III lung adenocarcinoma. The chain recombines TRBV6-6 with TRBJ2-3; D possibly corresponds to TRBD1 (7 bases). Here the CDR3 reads CASTEGAGTPDTQYF. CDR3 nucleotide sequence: TGTGCCAGCACCGAGGGGGCGGGGACCCCAGATACGCAGTATTTT.